The source of this T cell receptor (beta chain) is a study of shared clonotypes between healthy human individuals. The overall study: A donor's plate count was three for CD4 naive and three for CD4 memory; CD8 naive had two and CD8 memory one.

Comments on this clone: As yet, its antigen is unknown. The same CDR3 arises from other DNA sequences in this sample as well.

Here immunoSEQ multiplex PCR was the method, and the copy in TCRdb shows in-frame clones only, minus some. The sample yields more than 2 million clones, approximately 96% seen once. Germline V gives CDR1 SGHAT, CDR2 FQNNGV. There are 15 residues in the CDR3. V was cut by 0 bases and J by 5 bases, with 13 bases left in between. Study-level results: The sampled material consisted only of blood, and tissue repertoires are likely to differ. The study's rarefaction showed incomplete sorted-subset sequencing despite large depth. Shared across a few donors were around 5% of the naive CD4 clonotypes.

The sample taken for sequencing was naive CD4+ T cells sorted from blood. Stated subset: CD45RA+ positively selected. The sequence derives from a man aged 18 to 35 in good health. The chain has TRBV11-2 and TRBJ2-5, with D perhaps given as TRBD1 or TRBD2 (6 bases each). This CDR3 is CASSLDGQGRETQYF. For the CDR3, the DNA is TGTGCCAGCAGCTTAGATGGCCAGGGGAGGGAGACCCAGTACTTC.